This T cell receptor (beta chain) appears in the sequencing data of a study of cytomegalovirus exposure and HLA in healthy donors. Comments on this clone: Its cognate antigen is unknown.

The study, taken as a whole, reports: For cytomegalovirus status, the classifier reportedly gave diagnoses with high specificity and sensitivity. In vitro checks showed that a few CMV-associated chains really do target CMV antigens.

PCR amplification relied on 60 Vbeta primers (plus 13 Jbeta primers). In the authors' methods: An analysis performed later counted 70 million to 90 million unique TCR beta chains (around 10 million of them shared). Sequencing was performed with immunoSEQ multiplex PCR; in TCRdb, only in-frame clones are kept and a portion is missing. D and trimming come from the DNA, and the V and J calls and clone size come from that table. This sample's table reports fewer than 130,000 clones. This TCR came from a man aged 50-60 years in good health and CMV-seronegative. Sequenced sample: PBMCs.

CDR3 region: CASSPLAGARNEQFF. The CDR3 nucleotides are TGTGCCAGCAGCCCGCTAGCGGGAGCTCGCAATGAGCAGTTCTTC. This rearrangement joins TRBV5-4 to TRBJ2-1, with 10 positions matching TRBD2. Losses at the gene ends were 4 bases for V and 6 bases for J; bases not matched to a gene: 7. The CDR3 totals 15 residues. From germline, CDR1 is SGHNT and CDR2 YYREEE (reference sequence).